This T cell receptor beta chain is drawn from a study of cytomegalovirus exposure and HLA in healthy donors listed by TCRdb under 2017. Regarding the research as a whole: According to an earlier analysis of 450 to 650 of the donors, about 180 million T cells yielded over 100 million unique TCR beta sequences and approximately 300 Gb of sequence data. About 300 gigabases of sequencing data and approximately 84 million unique TCR sequences were included in an early release covering 550 to 800 HLA-typed donors. Of the 300 to 400 genotyped donors, over 70% fell in the genetic ancestry cluster associated with self-reported Caucasian donors. The study was designed to test whether signatures of past pathogen exposure could be identified by cataloging public T cell receptors. The study used immunosequencing to profile the T cell repertoires of 600 to 850 subjects and linked those repertoires to cytomegalovirus serostatus. Along with the approximately 700-subject first cohort, a separate validation cohort of around 120 different subjects was used. To predict cytomegalovirus infection status, the study combined high-throughput TCR immunosequencing, statistical association of individual TCRs with disease status, and machine learning. A later analysis re-examined previously published TCR beta repertoires from about 700 donors and added high-resolution HLA genotyping to investigate patterns of TCR occurrence. The later analysis used no new phenotypic data to find candidate immune exposures, relying instead on TCR beta sequences and their occurrence across donors. To decide whether each TCR beta V gene segment behaved as functional or pseudogenic, an earlier analysis of fewer than 750 of the donors relied on high-throughput TCR beta sequencing. Donor age, sex, ethnicity and CMV serostatus were compiled together with the repertoire data. In a later genetic analysis, genome-wide SNP genotypes for about three fifths of the 666 donors were used, and that subset was treated as a discovery cohort. All discovery cohort repertoires had been generated using a single sequencing platform. HLA typing included class I and class II loci at four-digit resolution. Typing coverage differed by locus: A, B, C, DRB1 and DQB1 were typed in about 629-640 donors, DQA1 in 522, DPA1 in some 570, and DPB1 in approximately 450. About five DR-DQ haplotypes were treated as single units for association and clustering because of strong linkage in the cohort. Among roughly 400 genotyped donors of the cohort, an average of around 220,000 unique TCR beta nucleotide sequences was sequenced per donor, of which about 19% were non-productive. What the research found in general, with its limitations: The authors suggested that the approach could potentially be extended to other disease states and immunological phenotypes. Most TCR sequences were observed very rarely across donors, whereas some public TCRs were present in many individuals. According to a later analysis, TCR association rates differed among HLA loci, with DRB1 alleles showing the most associated TCRs and HLA-C alleles showing the fewest. In a later genetic analysis, a missense DCLRE1C variant was associated with V-gene and J-gene trimming of TCR beta chains, and the association was replicated in an independent cohort. In a later analysis, HLA-associated TCR beta chains were found to be more clonally expanded and to have lower generation probabilities than equally common non-associated chains. Linkage disequilibrium might explain the correlated functional status among segregating V segments, but an unknown experimental factor could not be ruled out. Only TCR beta chains were sequenced in this cohort, and the absence of alpha or paired-chain data limited detectable features. Some IMGT-functional V segments, including TRBV6-2 and TRBV6-3, could not be distinguished by the 87-base-pair reads and were therefore excluded. Specific HLA alleles were associated with 15,000 to 20,000 TCR beta sequences at a false discovery rate of 0.05 in a later analysis. A few of the identified cytomegalovirus-associated TCR beta chains were confirmed in vitro to be specific for cytomegalovirus antigens. A further reported finding was that TCR beta sequences accurately predicted the HLA-A and HLA-B alleles for most subjects in the first cohort. The study listed 164 TCR beta chains as associated with cytomegalovirus. Compared with the approximately 670-donor mean, donors in an Asian-associated ancestry cluster had fewer N-insertions in productive TCRs, according to a later genetic analysis. Presence/absence analyses assumed roughly uniform sequencing depth across donors, an assumption that may not hold. In both the original and validation cohorts, the classifier was reported to diagnose cytomegalovirus status with high specificity and sensitivity. CMV serostatus was the only immune exposure information available for the cohort. Because HLA typing was missing for some donors at each locus, association tests included only the typed subset. Strong co-occurrence of HLA alleles, especially DR and DQ, made assigning TCR associations to individual alleles difficult. In a later analysis, most CMV-associated TCR beta chains were found to appear HLA-restricted, with HLA associations seemingly driven largely by CMV exposure. Because counts were too low, 15 to 20 rarely observed V segments, including chromosome 9 orphons, were excluded from the earlier analysis of around 590 of the donors. In an earlier analysis of 587 of the donors, most TCR beta V segments appeared in productive rearrangements about 87% or about 30% of the time, broadly matching IMGT annotations. In a later analysis, several top co-occurrence clusters were reported to appear linked to parvovirus B19, influenza, CMV and Epstein-Barr virus. A group of highly shared sequence variants was considered likely to be a technical artifact of the sequencing pipeline.

Including cysteine and phenylalanine, the CDR3 has 13 amino acids. Here the CDR3 DNA is all that survives: 39 bases in frame from base 1. According to the germline V gene, CDR1 reads MNHNS and CDR2 reads SASEGT. V is reduced by 8 bases and J by 6 bases, leaving a spacing of 17 bases between them. The cohort comprised fewer than 700 healthy bone marrow donors. Cohort members were all nominally healthy when sampled, although unrecorded immune exposures were likely present. The donor was CMV seropositive and was included in the group of some 290 seropositive cohort members. A peripheral blood sample was provided by each donor, and peripheral blood mononuclear cells were used for TCR beta sequencing. Genomic DNA extraction from the blood cell samples was performed with the Qiagen DNeasy Blood Extraction Kit. Libraries were built with the immunoSEQ multiplex PCR assay. For the multiplex PCR, a mixture combining 60 forward primers for TCR Vbeta segments and 13 reverse primers for TCR Jbeta segments was used. A multiplex PCR assay on genomic DNA amplified the CDR3 region of rearranged TCR beta genes. The Illumina HiSeq System was used to sequence the amplified TCR beta libraries as 87-base-pair reads. The source study handled its data this way. In a later analysis, some 80 million unique TCR beta chains were counted across the approximately 640 repertoires, and roughly 10 million of these chains were shared by at least two donors. To remove PCR and sequencing errors, raw reads were error-corrected and collapsed into unique sequences using a nearest-neighbor algorithm that merged closely related sequences. Alignment of CDR3 sequences to IMGT reference sequences was used to assign V, D and J gene segments. For a sequence to be retained, a match of at least six nucleotides to both a V gene segment and a J gene segment was required. A rearrangement counted as productive if the CDR3 had no stop codons and remained in frame with V and J, and every other rearrangement counted as non-productive. Following IMGT convention, CDR3 was defined as the stretch from the second conserved V-encoded cysteine up to the conserved J-encoded phenylalanine. Sequences without an unambiguous match to a single V gene segment were excluded from the earlier analysis of about 640 of the donors. In an earlier analysis of approximately 590 of the donors, V segments were called functional above 56.7% productive rearrangements and were called segregating when the between-donor standard deviation exceeded 5%. A statistical classification framework was built to diagnose cytomegalovirus status from the catalog of TCR beta chain sequences. A later analysis assigned V and J genes by comparing TCR nucleotide sequences with IMGT/GENE-DB human TR gene sequences. In a later analysis, CDR3 sequences and most-parsimonious VDJ recombination scenarios were assigned using the TCRdist pipeline. A later analysis defined each TCR beta chain by its CDR3 amino acid sequence plus V-gene family, and excluded reads lacking a unique V-gene family. To address suspected cross-contamination and a sequencing artifact, a later analysis removed over 500 highly shared, low-generation-probability nucleotide sequences. In a later analysis, a clonal expansion index was calculated for each public chain from normalized within-repertoire ranks of inferred template counts. A later analysis computed generation probabilities with a VDJ recombination model fitted to out-of-frame rearrangements, and checked the results against IGoR. In a later analysis, TCR-TCR, TCR-HLA and TCR-CMV co-occurrence was scored with hypergeometric tests, and a repertoire-size bias correction was applied to TCR pairs. False discovery rates were estimated in a later analysis by permuting HLA or CMV assignments 20 times. In a later analysis, co-occurring TCRs were grouped using DBSCAN, with TCRdist sequence similarity added in when clustering inside HLA-allele-positive subsets. For co-occurrence clustering, repertoires with fewer than 30,000 or more than 120,000 public chains were excluded, along with a handful of repertoires with anomalous nucleotide sharing. As stored in TCRdb, this immuneACCESS dataset retains in-frame rearrangements with V and J assigned. A fraction of the clones does not appear; measured against another copy, unresolved V genes explain less than half of the discrepancy, and the remainder lacks a known reason. V and J calls and clone size are copied from that table; D and trimming were computed from the DNA. The sample yields some 200,000 clones; almost 70% were counted once. The ten largest account for approximately 2.5% of the sample.

On this clone: It has no known antigen specificity. Per-base quality was not reported, and no clone a single base away is much larger than it.

This TCR was recovered from a man in his forties or fifties in good health and CMV-seropositive. The specimen sequenced was PBMCs. The chain couples TRBV6-1 to TRBJ2-7; the D segment could be TRBD2, given 5 matching bases. The CDR3 loop reads CASRGVGVGEQYF. The sequenced DNA is TGTGCCAGCCGCGGTGTCGGGGTTGGCGAGCAGTACTTC.